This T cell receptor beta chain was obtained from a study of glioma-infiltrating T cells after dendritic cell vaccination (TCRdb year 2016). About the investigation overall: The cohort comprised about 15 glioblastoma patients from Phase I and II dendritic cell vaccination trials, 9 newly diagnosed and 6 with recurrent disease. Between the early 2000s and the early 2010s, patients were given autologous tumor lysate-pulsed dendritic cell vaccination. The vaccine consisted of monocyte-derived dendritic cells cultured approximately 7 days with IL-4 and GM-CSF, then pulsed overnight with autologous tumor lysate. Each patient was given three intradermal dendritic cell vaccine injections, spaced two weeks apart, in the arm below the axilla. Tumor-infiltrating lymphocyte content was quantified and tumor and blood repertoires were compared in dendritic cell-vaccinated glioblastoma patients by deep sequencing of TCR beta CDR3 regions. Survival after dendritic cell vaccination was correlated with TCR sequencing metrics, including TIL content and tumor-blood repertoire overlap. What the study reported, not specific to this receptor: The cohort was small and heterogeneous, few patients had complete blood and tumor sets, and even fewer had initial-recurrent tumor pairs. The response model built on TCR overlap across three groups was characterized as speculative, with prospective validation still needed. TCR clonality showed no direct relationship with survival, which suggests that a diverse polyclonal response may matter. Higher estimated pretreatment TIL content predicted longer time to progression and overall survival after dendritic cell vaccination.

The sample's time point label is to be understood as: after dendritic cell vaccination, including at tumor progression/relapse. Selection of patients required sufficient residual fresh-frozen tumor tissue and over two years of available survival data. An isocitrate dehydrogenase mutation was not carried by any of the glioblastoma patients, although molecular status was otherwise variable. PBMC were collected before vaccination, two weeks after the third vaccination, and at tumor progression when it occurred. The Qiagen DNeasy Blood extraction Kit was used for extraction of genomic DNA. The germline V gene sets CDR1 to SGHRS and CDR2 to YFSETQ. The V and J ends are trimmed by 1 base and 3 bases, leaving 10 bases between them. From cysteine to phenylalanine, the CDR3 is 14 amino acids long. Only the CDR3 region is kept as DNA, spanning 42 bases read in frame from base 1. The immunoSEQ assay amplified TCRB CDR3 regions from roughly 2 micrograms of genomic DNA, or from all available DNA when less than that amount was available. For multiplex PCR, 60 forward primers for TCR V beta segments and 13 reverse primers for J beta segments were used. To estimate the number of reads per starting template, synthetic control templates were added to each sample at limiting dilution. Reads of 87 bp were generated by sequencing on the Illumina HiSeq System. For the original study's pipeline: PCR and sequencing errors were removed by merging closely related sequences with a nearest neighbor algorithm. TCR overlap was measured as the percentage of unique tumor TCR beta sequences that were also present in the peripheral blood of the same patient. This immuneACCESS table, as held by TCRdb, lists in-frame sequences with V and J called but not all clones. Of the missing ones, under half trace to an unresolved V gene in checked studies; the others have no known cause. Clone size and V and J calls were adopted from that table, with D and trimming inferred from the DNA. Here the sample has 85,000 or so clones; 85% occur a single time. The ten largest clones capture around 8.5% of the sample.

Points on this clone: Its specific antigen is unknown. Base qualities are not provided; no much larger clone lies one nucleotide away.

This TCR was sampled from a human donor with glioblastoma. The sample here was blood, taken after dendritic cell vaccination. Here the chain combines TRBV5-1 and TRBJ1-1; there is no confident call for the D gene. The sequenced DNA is TGCGCCAGCAGCTTGCTGGGGAGGGACACTGAAGCTTTCTTT. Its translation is CASSLLGRDTEAFF. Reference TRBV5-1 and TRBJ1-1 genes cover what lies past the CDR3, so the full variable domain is KAGVTQTPRYLIKTRGQQVTLSCSPISGHRSVSWYQQTPGQGLQFLFEYFSETQRNKGNFPGRFSGRQFSNSRSEMNVSTLELGDSALYLCASSLLGRDTEAFFGQGTRLTVV.